This TCR beta chain was obtained from a study of PD-L1 blockade in urothelial cancer. Overall study: Bladder-origin urothelial cancer in males covered about nine tenths of the roughly 30 patients. Blood analyses occurred 3 weeks (second dose) and 6 weeks post treatment start. T cells were recovered from blood samples at a median of around 140,000.

Sample time point: peripheral blood 6 weeks after treatment start. TCR analog templates of synthetic origin were spiked into each PCR. The method was immunoSEQ multiplex PCR; TCRdb's version includes in-frame clones alone and lacks a portion of them. The profile covers about 110,000 clones, with 80% to 95% appearing a single time and around 4% taken by the ten largest. Germline CDR1 is SGHTA and CDR2 is FQGNSA. V trimming: 0 bases; J trimming: 1 base; junction bases outside the gene matches: 9. The CDR3 contains 17 residues. The sample was PBMCs, taken around atezolizumab (anti-PD-L1) treatment. The chain recombines TRBV7-2 with TRBJ2-7; 7 bases are shared with TRBD2. The clonotype was recovered from a man in his fifties or sixties with urothelial cancer. CDR3 residues: CASSLAIRAGLSYEQYF. The CDR3 DNA is TGTGCCAGCAGCTTAGCGATCCGAGCGGGGTTGTCCTACGAGCAGTACTTC.